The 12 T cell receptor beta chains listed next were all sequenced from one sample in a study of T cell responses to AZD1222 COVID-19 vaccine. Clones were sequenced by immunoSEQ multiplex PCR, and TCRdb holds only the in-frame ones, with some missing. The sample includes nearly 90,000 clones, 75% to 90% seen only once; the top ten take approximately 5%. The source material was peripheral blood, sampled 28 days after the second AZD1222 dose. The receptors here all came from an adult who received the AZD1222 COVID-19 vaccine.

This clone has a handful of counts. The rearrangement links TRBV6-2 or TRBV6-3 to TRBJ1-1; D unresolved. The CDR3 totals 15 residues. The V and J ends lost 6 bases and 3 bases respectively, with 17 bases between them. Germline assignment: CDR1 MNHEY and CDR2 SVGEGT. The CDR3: CASSLLGGMYTEAFF. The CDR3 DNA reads TGTGCCAGCAGCCTGTTAGGAGGGATGTACACTGAAGCTTTCTTT.

The CDR3 region is CSASSGGAPLRRQYF. The CDR3 nucleotides are TGCAGTGCTAGTAGCGGGGGGGCCCCACTGAGAAGGCAGTATTTT. The V call is TRBV20-1, the J call TRBJ2-3; 11 nucleotides align to TRBD2. J was trimmed by 11 bases and V by 3 bases; bases with no gene match: 13. The CDR3 is made up of 15 amino acids. Germline V gives CDR1 DFQATT, CDR2 SNEGSKA (reference sequence).

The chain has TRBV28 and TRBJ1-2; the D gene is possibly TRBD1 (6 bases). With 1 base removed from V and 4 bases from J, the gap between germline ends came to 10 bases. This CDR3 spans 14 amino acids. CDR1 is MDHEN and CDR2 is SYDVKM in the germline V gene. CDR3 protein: CASSLLGGLYGYTF. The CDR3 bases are TGTGCCAGCAGTTTATTGGGGGGCCTCTATGGCTACACCTTC.

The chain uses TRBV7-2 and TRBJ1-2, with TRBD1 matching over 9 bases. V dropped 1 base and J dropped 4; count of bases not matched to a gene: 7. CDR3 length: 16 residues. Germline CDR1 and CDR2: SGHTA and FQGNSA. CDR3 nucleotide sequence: TGTGCCAGCAGCTTAGACAAGGGACAGGGCTTCTATGGCTACACCTTC. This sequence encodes CASSLDKGQGFYGYTF.

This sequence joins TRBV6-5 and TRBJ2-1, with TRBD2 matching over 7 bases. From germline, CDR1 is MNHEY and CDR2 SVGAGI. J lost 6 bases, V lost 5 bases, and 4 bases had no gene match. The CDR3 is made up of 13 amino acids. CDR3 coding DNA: TGTGCCAGCAGTCGGGGGGAAACCAATGAGCAGTTCTTC. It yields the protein CASSRGETNEQFF.

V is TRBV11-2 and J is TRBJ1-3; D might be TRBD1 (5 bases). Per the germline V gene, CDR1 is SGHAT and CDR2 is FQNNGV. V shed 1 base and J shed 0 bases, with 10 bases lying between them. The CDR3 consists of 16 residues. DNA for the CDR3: TGTGCCAGCAGCTTAGGAAGGGGTAGCTCTGGAAACACCATATATTTT. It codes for CASSLGRGSSGNTIYF.

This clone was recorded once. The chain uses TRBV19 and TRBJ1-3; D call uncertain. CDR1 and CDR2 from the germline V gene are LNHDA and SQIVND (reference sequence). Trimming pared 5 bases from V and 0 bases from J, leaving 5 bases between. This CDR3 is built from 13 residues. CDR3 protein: CASSGLSGNTIYF. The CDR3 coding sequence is TGTGCCAGTAGTGGACTCTCTGGAAACACCATATATTTT.

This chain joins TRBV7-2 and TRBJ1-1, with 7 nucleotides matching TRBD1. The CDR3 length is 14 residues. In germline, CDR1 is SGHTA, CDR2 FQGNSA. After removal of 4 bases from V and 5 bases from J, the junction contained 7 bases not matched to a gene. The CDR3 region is CASSSKQGQTEAFF. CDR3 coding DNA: TGTGCCAGCAGCTCTAAACAGGGGCAGACTGAAGCTTTCTTT.

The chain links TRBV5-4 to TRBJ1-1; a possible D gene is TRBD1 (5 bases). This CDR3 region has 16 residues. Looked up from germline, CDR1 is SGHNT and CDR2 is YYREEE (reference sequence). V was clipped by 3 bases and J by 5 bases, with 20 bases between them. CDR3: CASSSEVTGGGTEAFF. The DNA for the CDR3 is TGTGCCAGCAGCTCGGAGGTTACAGGAGGTGGGACTGAAGCTTTCTTT. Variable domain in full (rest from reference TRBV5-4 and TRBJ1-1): ETGVTQSPTHLIKTRGQQVTLRCSSQSGHNTVSWYQQALGQGPQFIFQYYREEENGRGNFPPRFSGLQFPNYSSELNVNALELDDSALYLCASSSEVTGGGTEAFFGQGTRLTVV.

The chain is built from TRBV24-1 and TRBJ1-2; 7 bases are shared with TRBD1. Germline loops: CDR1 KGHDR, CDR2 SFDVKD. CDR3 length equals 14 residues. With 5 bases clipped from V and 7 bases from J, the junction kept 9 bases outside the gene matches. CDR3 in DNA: TGTGCCACCAGTGGCCCAGACAGGGTAACTGGCTACACCTTC. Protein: CATSGPDRVTGYTF.

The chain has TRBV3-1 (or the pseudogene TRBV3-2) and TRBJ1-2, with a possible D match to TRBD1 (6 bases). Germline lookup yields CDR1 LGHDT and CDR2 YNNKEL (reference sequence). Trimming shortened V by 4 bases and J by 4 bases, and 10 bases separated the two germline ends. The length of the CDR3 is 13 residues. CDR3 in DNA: TGTGCCAGCAGCCTACAGGGTTCCTATGGCTACACCTTC. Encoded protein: CASSLQGSYGYTF.

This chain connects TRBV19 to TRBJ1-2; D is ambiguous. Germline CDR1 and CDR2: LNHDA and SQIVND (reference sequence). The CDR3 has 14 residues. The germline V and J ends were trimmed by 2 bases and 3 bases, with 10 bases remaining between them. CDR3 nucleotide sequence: TGTGCCAGTAGTATATTCGGTCAGGACTATGGCTACACCTTC. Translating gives CASSIFGQDYGYTF.